Listed below are T cell receptor beta chains from one sample, sequenced in a study of blood T cell repertoires in COVID-19. Data came from immunoSEQ multiplex PCR; TCRdb stores just in-frame clones and leaves some out. The data hold about 150,000 clones, with approximately 89% observed a single time. The sequenced sample consisted of peripheral blood. These receptors all come from a human donor in a cohort sampled during active COVID-19. Each CDR3 is given with its conserved first and last residue. D genes are given only for firm matches. The listing skips clone size in some rows; elsewhere it reads once, few, many or a size class.

TRBD1	TRBV5-6	TRBJ2-4	-	CASSFGTGGPKNIQYF	TGTGCCAGCAGCTTTGGGACAGGGGGGCCCAAAAACATTCAGTACTTC
TRBD1	TRBV11-3	TRBJ2-7	once	CASSSGTGGFYEQYF	TGTGCCAGCAGCTCCGGGACAGGGGGCTTCTACGAGCAGTACTTC
-	TRBV7-2	TRBJ1-2	-	CASSLRGDYGYTF	TGTGCCAGCAGCCTCCGGGGTGACTATGGCTACACCTTC
-	TRBV10-3	TRBJ1-2	-	CAITDTLGGGYTF	TGTGCCATCACGGACACCCTAGGGGGAGGCTACACCTTC
-	TRBV18	TRBJ2-7	-	CASSPSLGEGYYEQYF	TGTGCCAGCTCACCCTCATTAGGTGAGGGCTACTACGAGCAGTACTTC
-	TRBV4-2	TRBJ1-3	few	CASSQATGLGNTIYF	TGTGCCAGCAGCCAAGCCACAGGGCTTGGAAACACCATATATTTT
TRBD1	TRBV30	TRBJ1-2	-	CAWSQGGGPLHTF	TGTGCCTGGAGCCAAGGAGGGGGCCCCCTCCACACCTTC
TRBD1	TRBV6-1	TRBJ1-1	-	CASCEGTASAGTEAFF	TGTGCCAGCTGCGAAGGGACAGCGTCCGCGGGCACTGAAGCTTTCTTT
TRBD1	TRBV29-1	TRBJ1-1	-	CSVEEGQVPFF	TGCAGCGTTGAAGAGGGACAGGTACCTTTCTTT
-	TRBV30	TRBJ1-1	-	CACPRGVGVNTEAFF	TGTGCCTGCCCTCGGGGGGTTGGGGTGAACACTGAAGCTTTCTTT
TRBD2	TRBV5-1	TRBJ2-7	once	CASRLGLAHSYEQYF	TGCGCCAGCAGGTTGGGACTAGCCCACTCCTACGAGCAGTACTTC
TRBD1	TRBV11-3	TRBJ2-7	-	CASSKGTGASYEQYF	TGTGCCAGCAGCAAGGGGACAGGGGCGTCCTACGAGCAGTACTTC
-	TRBV20-1	TRBJ2-3	-	CSASLAPDTQYF	TGCAGTGCTAGTTTGGCCCCAGATACGCAGTATTTT
TRBD2	TRBV6-2/TRBV6-3	TRBJ2-2	-	CASSWVSGGVNTGELFF	TGTGCCAGCAGTTGGGTTAGCGGGGGAGTGAACACCGGGGAGCTGTTTTTT
-	TRBV9	TRBJ2-3	-	CASSVTPGTRDTQYF	TGTGCCAGCAGCGTGACTCCTGGGACACGAGATACGCAGTATTTT
TRBD2	TRBV4-3	TRBJ2-3	once	CASSQEPPLAGGSTDTQYF	TGCGCCAGCAGCCAAGAACCCCCTCTAGCGGGGGGAAGCACAGATACGCAGTATTTT
TRBD1	TRBV29-1	TRBJ1-2	-	CSARTGSDYGYTF	TGCAGCGCTCGGACAGGGTCTGACTATGGCTACACCTTC